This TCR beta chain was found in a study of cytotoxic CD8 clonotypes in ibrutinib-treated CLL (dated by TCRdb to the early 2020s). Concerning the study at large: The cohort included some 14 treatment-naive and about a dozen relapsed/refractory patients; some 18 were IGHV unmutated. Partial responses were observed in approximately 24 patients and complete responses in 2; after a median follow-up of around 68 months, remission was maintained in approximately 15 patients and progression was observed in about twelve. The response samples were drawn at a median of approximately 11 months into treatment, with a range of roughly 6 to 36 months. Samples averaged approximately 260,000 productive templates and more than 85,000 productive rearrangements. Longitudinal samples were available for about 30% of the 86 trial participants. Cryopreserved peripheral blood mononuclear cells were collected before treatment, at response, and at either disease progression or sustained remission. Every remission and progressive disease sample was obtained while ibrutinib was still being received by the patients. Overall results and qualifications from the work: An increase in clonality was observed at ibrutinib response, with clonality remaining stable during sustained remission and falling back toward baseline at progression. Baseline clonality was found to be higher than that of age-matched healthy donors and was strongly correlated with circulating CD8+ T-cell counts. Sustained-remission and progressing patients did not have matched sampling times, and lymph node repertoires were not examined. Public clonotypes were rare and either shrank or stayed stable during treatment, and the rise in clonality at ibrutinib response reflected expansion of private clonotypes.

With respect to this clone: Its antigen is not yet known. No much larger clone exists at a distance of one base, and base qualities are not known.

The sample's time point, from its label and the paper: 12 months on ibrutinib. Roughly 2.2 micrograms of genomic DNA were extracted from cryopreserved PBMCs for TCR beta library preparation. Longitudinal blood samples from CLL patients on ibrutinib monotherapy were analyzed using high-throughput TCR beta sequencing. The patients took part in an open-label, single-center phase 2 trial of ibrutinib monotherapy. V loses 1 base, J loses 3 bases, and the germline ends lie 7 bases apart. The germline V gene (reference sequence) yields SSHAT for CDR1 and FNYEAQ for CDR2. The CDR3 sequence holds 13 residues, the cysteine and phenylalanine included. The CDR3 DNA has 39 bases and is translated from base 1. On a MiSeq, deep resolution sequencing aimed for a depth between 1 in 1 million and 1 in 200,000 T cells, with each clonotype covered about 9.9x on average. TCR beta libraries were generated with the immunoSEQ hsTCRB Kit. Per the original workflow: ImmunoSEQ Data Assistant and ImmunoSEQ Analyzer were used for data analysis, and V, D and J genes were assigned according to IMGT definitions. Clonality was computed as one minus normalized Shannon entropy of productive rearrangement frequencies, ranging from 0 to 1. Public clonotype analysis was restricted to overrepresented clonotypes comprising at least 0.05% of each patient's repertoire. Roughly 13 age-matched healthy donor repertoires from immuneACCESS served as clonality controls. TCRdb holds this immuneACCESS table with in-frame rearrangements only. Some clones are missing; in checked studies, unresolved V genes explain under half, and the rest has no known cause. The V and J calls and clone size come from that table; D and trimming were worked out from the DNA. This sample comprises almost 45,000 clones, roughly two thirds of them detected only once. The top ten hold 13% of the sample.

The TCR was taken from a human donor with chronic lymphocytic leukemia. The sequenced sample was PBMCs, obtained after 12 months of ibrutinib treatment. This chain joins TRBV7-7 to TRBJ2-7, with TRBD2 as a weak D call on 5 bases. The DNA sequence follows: TGTGCCAGCAGCTTAGAACGGGACTACGAGCAGTACTTC. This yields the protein CASSLERDYEQYF.